This T cell receptor (beta chain) was sequenced during a study of cytomegalovirus exposure and HLA in healthy donors. This PCR relied on a set of 60 Vbeta primers and 13 Jbeta primers. Source study methods: There were about 80 million unique TCR beta chains by a later count, and some 10 million of them were shared. Profiling relied on immunoSEQ multiplex PCR, and the TCRdb table lists in-frame clones only, not all of them. Clonal size and the V and J genes are those of that table, whereas D and trimming came from the DNA. The sample has roughly 140,000 clones, 80% to 90% seen once. CDR3 length: 16 residues. Deletions cut 0 bases from V and 1 base from J, with 12 bases between. Germline lookup yields CDR1 MDHEN and CDR2 SYDVKM. Study-wide points: Being productive about 90% or about 30% of the time was typical of most TCR beta V segments in an earlier analysis. Researchers had no immune exposure information except CMV serostatus available.

In the case of this clone: Its antigen remains unknown.

Sequenced: PBMCs. This clonotype was sampled from a woman aged 40 to 50 in good health and CMV-seropositive. The gene calls are TRBV28 and TRBJ1-1; D unclear. DNA for the CDR3: TGTGCCAGCAGTTTATGGAGGGCCTCTGGGAACACTGAAGCTTTCTTT. This codes for CASSLWRASGNTEAFF.